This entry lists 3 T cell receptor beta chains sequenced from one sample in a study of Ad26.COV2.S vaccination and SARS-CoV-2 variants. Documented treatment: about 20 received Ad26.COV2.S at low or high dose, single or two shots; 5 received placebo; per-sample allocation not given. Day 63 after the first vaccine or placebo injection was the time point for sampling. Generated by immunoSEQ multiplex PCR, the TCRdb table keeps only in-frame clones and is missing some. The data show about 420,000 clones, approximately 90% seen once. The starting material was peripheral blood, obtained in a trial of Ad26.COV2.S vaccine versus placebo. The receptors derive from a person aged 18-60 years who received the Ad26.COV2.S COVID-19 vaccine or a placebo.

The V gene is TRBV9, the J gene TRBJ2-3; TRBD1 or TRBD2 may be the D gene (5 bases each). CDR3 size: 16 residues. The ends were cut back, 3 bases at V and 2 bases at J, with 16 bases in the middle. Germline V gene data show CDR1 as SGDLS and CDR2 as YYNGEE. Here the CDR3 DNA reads TGTGCCAGCAGCGAGAGGGACGGAGGATTCACAGATACGCAGTATTTT. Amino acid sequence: CASSERDGGFTDTQYF.

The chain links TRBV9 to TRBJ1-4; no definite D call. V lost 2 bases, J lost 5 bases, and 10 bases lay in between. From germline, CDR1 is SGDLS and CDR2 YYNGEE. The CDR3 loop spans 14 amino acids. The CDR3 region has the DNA TGTGCCAGCAGCGTCGCCAGCTTCAATGAAAAACTGTTTTTT. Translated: CASSVASFNEKLFF.

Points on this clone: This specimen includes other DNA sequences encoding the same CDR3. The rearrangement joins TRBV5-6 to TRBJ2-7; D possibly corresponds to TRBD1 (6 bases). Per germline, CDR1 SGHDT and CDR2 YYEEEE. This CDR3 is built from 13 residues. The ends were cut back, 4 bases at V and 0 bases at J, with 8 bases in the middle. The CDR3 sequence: CASSLTGSYEQYF. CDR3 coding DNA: TGTGCCAGCAGCCTGACAGGCTCCTACGAGCAGTACTTC.